The entry below gives a single T cell receptor (beta chain) sequence along with its context. What it recognizes is unknown. This sample stems from a study of cytomegalovirus exposure and HLA in healthy donors. 13 Jbeta primers and 60 Vbeta primers were used for the PCR. Produced via immunoSEQ multiplex PCR; TCRdb's table is partial and in-frame only. The table lists about 160,000 clones, less than 85% of them singletons, with about 1.3% in the top ten. Study results and limitations: A missense variant in DCLRE1C was later tied to TCR beta V- and J-gene trimming. About 87% or about 30% of the time was how often most TCR beta V segments were productive, according to an earlier analysis. CMV antigen specificity was confirmed in vitro for a few CMV-associated chains.

The germline gives CDR1 MNHEY, CDR2 SVGAGI. There are 15 residues in the CDR3. With V trimmed by 5 bases and J by 1 base, 5 bases remained unmatched. The sequence derives from a man aged 55 to 69 in good health and CMV-seronegative. The sequencing sample was made of PBMCs. The chain links TRBV6-5 to TRBJ1-1; 9 nucleotides match TRBD1. The DNA of the CDR3 is TGTGCCAGCAGTCTACCGGGACAGGGGAACACTGAAGCTTTCTTT. Residues: CASSLPGQGNTEAFF.